The 32 T cell receptor beta chains below all came from one sample that was sequenced in a study of blood T cell repertoires in COVID-19. Assay used: immunoSEQ multiplex PCR; TCRdb lists only in-frame clones, some missing. The sample records roughly 520,000 clones, 70% to 90% being singletons. Sequencing input: PBMCs or T cells enriched from blood (not recorded which). These receptors were collected from a woman in her thirties or forties who had recovered from COVID-19.

This chain uses TRBV29-1 with TRBJ2-7; a weak D match, TRBD1 (6 bases). The CDR3 is 13 residues long. The germline V and J ends were trimmed by 6 bases and 5 bases, with 17 bases remaining between them. Germline values: CDR1 SQVTM, CDR2 ANQGSEA. The CDR3 reads CSVAGQFRHEQYF. The CDR3 nucleotides read TGCAGCGTCGCTGGACAGTTCCGCCACGAGCAGTACTTC.

This chain links TRBV27 with TRBJ1-2, with D possibly being TRBD1 (5 bases). CDR1 and CDR2 (germline): MNHEY, SMNVEV (reference sequence). Trimming left V 5 bases short and J 0 bases short, with 16 bases between. This CDR3 is 16 amino acids long. This CDR3 reads CASSTGTGATNYGYTF. DNA for the CDR3: TGTGCCAGCAGTACCGGGACGGGAGCCACTAACTATGGCTACACCTTC.

The rearrangement links TRBV18 to TRBJ1-2; possibly TRBD1 for D (6 bases). The CDR3 sequence is 14 residues long. V was trimmed by 8 bases and J by 9 bases, leaving 22 bases between them. Germline V gene lookup returns CDR1 KGHSH and CDR2 LQKENI. CDR3 bases: TGTGCCAGCAACCCGACGGGGACATTGGGCCGCTACACCTTC. As protein: CASNPTGTLGRYTF.

This chain joins TRBV5-1 and TRBJ2-1; TRBD2 matches 7 bases. Germline V gene data show CDR1 as SGHRS and CDR2 as YFSETQ. CDR3 length: 18 amino acids. V gave up 6 bases and J gave up 0 bases; unmatched junction bases: 15. CDR3 nucleotide sequence: TGCGCCAGCACCTCTCCCCAGGCGGGACTAAGCTCCTACAATGAGCAGTTCTTC. Translating it yields CASTSPQAGLSSYNEQFF.

The chain employs TRBV6-5 and TRBJ2-5, with 9 bases lining up with TRBD1. CDR1 and CDR2 from the germline V gene are MNHEY and SVGAGI. This CDR3 has 16 residues. V was clipped by 2 bases and J by 6 bases; unmatched bases: 10. In DNA, the CDR3 is TGTGCCAGCAGTTACCTCCGGGACAGGGTATTGAAGACCCAGTACTTC. Residues: CASSYLRDRVLKTQYF.

This sequence joins TRBV7-6 and TRBJ2-1, with TRBD1 matching 9 bases. V lost 1 base and J lost 10; bases outside the gene matches: 8. Germline V gene data show CDR1 as SGHVS and CDR2 as FNYEAQ. This CDR3 spans 15 amino acids. The CDR3: CASSLGTGDNGEQFF. In nucleotides, the CDR3 is TGTGCCAGCAGCTTAGGGACAGGGGACAATGGGGAGCAGTTCTTC.

The J gene is TRBJ1-2, the V gene TRBV13, with 10 bases fitting TRBD1. Germline CDR1 reads PRHDT; CDR2 reads FYEKMQ (reference sequence). CDR3 length: 14 amino acids. Unmatched junction bases numbered 8, after V lost 5 bases and J lost 8 bases. CDR3 sequence reads: CASSVRQGAVGYTF. The CDR3 nucleotides read TGTGCCAGCAGCGTAAGACAGGGGGCAGTCGGCTACACCTTC.

The genes are TRBV2 and TRBJ2-1; 8 nucleotides line up with TRBD1. Trimming removed 8 bases from V and 4 bases from J; junction bases left unmatched: 7. CDR1 and CDR2 from the germline V gene are SNHLY and FYNNEI. The CDR3 spans 14 residues. The CDR3, as DNA: TGTGCCAGCCGGGGCGGACAGGGTTACAATGAGCAGTTCTTC. This encodes CASRGGQGYNEQFF.

The V gene is TRBV9, the J gene TRBJ1-4; no reliable D call. Per the germline V gene, CDR1 is SGDLS and CDR2 is YYNGEE. The CDR3 runs to 14 residues. V shed 0 bases and J shed 6 bases, with 9 bases lying between them. The CDR3 DNA follows: TGTGCCAGCAGCGTAGGACACGCCGATGAAAAACTGTTTTTT. Protein product: CASSVGHADEKLFF.

This clone has just one count. V is TRBV2 and J is TRBJ1-1, with 7 bases identical to TRBD1. Germline V gene lookup returns CDR1 SNHLY and CDR2 FYNNEI. The CDR3 is 13 residues long. Losses at the gene ends were 6 bases for V and 3 bases for J; bases not matched to a gene: 4. The CDR3 reads CASRRRGHTEAFF. The CDR3 nucleotides are TGTGCCAGCAGGCGAAGGGGGCACACTGAAGCTTTCTTT.

CDR3 nucleotide sequence: TGTGCCAGCAGCTTAGAAGCGGGAGGGCCCGGGGAGCTGTTTTTT. Translated, it gives CASSLEAGGPGELFF. This chain uses TRBV7-2 with TRBJ2-2, with TRBD2 matching over 10 bases. The germline V gene has CDR1 SGHTA and CDR2 FQGNSA. CDR3 length equals 15 residues. The V gene end was trimmed by 1 base and the J gene end by 6 bases; junction bases not matched to a gene: 2.

The genes are TRBV19 and TRBJ2-7; D remains unclear. The CDR3 totals 14 residues. The germline V gene has CDR1 LNHDA and CDR2 SQIVND (reference sequence). V was shortened by 2 bases and J by 0 bases, with 8 bases between the two germline ends. In DNA form, the CDR3 reads TGTGCCAGTAGTATACTCGTAGACTCCTACGAGCAGTACTTC. Protein: CASSILVDSYEQYF.

The genes are TRBV27 and TRBJ1-2; D gene ambiguous. V was shortened by 3 bases and J by 8 bases, with 16 bases between the two germline ends. The CDR3 loop spans 14 amino acids. Germline loops: CDR1 MNHEY, CDR2 SMNVEV (reference sequence). CDR3 nucleotides: TGTGCCAGCAGTTTTAGCCCGGTAGAATACGGCTACACCTTC. Its protein is CASSFSPVEYGYTF.

This chain connects TRBV4-3 to TRBJ1-6; 7 bases match TRBD1. This CDR3 spans 19 amino acids. The junction had 11 bases not matched to a gene; V was cut back by 3 bases and J by 0 bases. The germline V gene encodes CDR1 LGHNA and CDR2 YSLEER. The CDR3 nucleotides read TGCGCCAGCAGCCAGAATCAGGGGGTCTTGGGCTCCTATAATTCACCCCTCCACTTT. Protein: CASSQNQGVLGSYNSPLHF.

This clone appeared a few times. The CDR3: CASSFGLAGTYEQYF. CDR3 nucleotide sequence: TGTGCCAGCAGCTTCGGACTAGCGGGGACCTACGAGCAGTACTTC. The chain carries TRBV7-9 and TRBJ2-7; TRBD2 matches at 12 bases. Unmatched junction bases numbered 2, after V lost 3 bases and J lost 2 bases. The germline gives CDR1 SEHNR, CDR2 FQNEAQ (reference sequence). There are 15 residues in the CDR3.

CDR3 loop: CSASTRRLYEQYF. CDR3 sequence (DNA): TGCAGTGCTAGTACTAGAAGGCTCTACGAGCAGTACTTC. The chain has TRBV20-1 and TRBJ2-7; a weak D match, TRBD2 (5 bases). Germline V CDR1 and CDR2: DFQATT, SNEGSKA (reference sequence). The CDR3 sequence is 13 residues long. Trimming took 3 bases from V and 3 from J, leaving 12 bases between them.

In DNA, the CDR3 is TGTGCCAGCAGTTTGGGACTAGTGGCGTATTTT. It translates to CASSLGLVAYF. This sequence joins TRBV6-2 or TRBV6-3 and TRBJ2-3; 8 positions match TRBD2. J lost 14 bases, V lost 4 bases, and 5 bases had no gene match. The CDR3 has 11 amino acids. Germline V lookup: CDR1 MNHEY, CDR2 SVGEGT.

The V and J genes are TRBV4-3 and TRBJ2-5; 7 nucleotides match TRBD1. Losses at the gene ends were 3 bases for V and 2 bases for J; bases not matched to a gene: 9. The length of the CDR3 is 16 residues. The germline CDR1 and CDR2 sequences are LGHNA and YSLEER. The DNA of the CDR3 is TGCGCCAGCAGCCACCGATACACAGGGGATCAAGAGACCCAGTACTTC. Translated, it gives CASSHRYTGDQETQYF.

A single count supports this clone. DNA for the CDR3: TGTGCCAGCAGCCGCTTACAGGGGTATGGCTACACCTTC. Encoded protein: CASSRLQGYGYTF. The chain has TRBV16 and TRBJ1-2; 7 nucleotides agree with TRBD1. J gave up 5 bases and V 4 bases, and 4 bases lay outside the gene matches. The CDR3 runs 13 residues. Germline V gene sequence: CDR1 KGHSY, CDR2 FQNENV.

This chain connects TRBV6-5 to TRBJ2-7; 7 bases align to TRBD1. V trimming: 8 bases; J trimming: 2 bases; junction bases outside the gene matches: 6. The V gene's germline CDR1 is MNHEY and CDR2 SVGAGI. The CDR3 length is 13 residues. For the CDR3, the DNA is TGTGCCAGCCGACGGACAGGTACCTACGAGCAGTACTTC. Amino acids: CASRRTGTYEQYF.

The chain joins TRBV5-1 to TRBJ1-5, with a possible D match to TRBD1 (5 bases). Between the trimmed V and J ends, which lost 0 bases and 4 bases, there was a span of 11 bases. The CDR3 is made up of 15 amino acids. Looked up from germline, CDR1 is SGHRS and CDR2 is YFSETQ. CDR3 DNA sequence: TGCGCCAGCAGCTTGGATGGCAAGGGGAATCAGCCCCAGCATTTT. It translates to CASSLDGKGNQPQHF.

The J gene is TRBJ1-4, the V gene TRBV2; no clear D. CDR1 SNHLY and CDR2 FYNNEI come from the germline V gene. This CDR3 contains 15 residues. V gave up 1 base and J gave up 7 bases, with 13 bases separating them. In DNA form, the CDR3 reads TGTGCCAGCAGTGAAGTTGAGTCTCACGGTGAAAAACTGTTTTTT. This translates into CASSEVESHGEKLFF.

The DNA of the CDR3 is TGCGCCAGCAGCTTGGACGGGGATAGCAATCAGCCCCAGCATTTT. Translated: CASSLDGDSNQPQHF. The chain has TRBV5-1 and TRBJ1-5; D uncertain. Germline V gives CDR1 SGHRS, CDR2 YFSETQ. V was clipped by 0 bases and J by 0 bases, with 7 bases between them. The CDR3 contains 15 residues.

The rearrangement links TRBV6-5 to TRBJ1-6; 7 bases match TRBD1. The junction had 5 bases not matched to a gene; V was cut back by 2 bases and J by 4 bases. The CDR3 sequence is 16 residues long. Per the germline V gene, CDR1 is MNHEY and CDR2 is SVGAGI. CDR3 sequence reads: CASSYAGTAYNSPLHF. In DNA form, the CDR3 reads TGTGCCAGCAGTTACGCTGGGACAGCTTATAATTCACCCCTCCACTTT.

The genes are TRBV25-1 and TRBJ1-2; D uncertain. Trimming took off 6 bases at V and 1 base at J, with 12 bases between the two ends. The germline CDR1 and CDR2 sequences are MGHDK and SYGVNS. The CDR3 spans 14 residues. Written as DNA, the CDR3 is TGTGCCAGCAGCCCGTTCGGGTTTAACTATGGCTACACCTTC. Amino acid sequence: CASSPFGFNYGYTF.

This clone was detected once. The rearrangement links TRBV15 to TRBJ2-5; no clear D. The germline V gene has CDR1 LNHNV and CDR2 YYDKDF (reference sequence). V lost 1 base and J 4 bases, leaving 4 bases between the germline ends. The CDR3 is 12 residues long. The CDR3 loop reads CATSRVSETQYF. CDR3 bases: TGTGCCACCAGCAGAGTCTCAGAGACCCAGTACTTC.

This chain uses TRBV27 with TRBJ1-4; D unclear. The length of the CDR3 is 13 residues. The V gene's germline CDR1 is MNHEY and CDR2 SMNVEV (reference sequence). V was pared by 3 bases and J by 6 bases, with 8 bases between. CDR3: CASSFGADEKLFF. The CDR3 DNA reads TGTGCCAGCAGTTTTGGCGCGGATGAAAAACTGTTTTTT.

The genes are TRBV4-1 and TRBJ2-2, with a tentative D call TRBD1 (5 bases). The CDR3 is 14 residues long. Germline values: CDR1 MGHRA, CDR2 YSYEKL. The V end lost 0 bases, the J end lost 5 bases, and 7 bases lay between the germline ends. CDR3 region: CASSQDQGTGELFF. CDR3 in DNA: TGCGCCAGCAGCCAAGATCAGGGAACCGGGGAGCTGTTTTTT.

This clone was observed once. The rearrangement joins TRBV7-2 to TRBJ2-1; 15 positions agree with TRBD2. J lost 5 bases, V lost 5 bases, and 7 bases had no gene match. This CDR3 is built from 17 residues. The germline V gene has CDR1 SGHTA and CDR2 FQGNSA. The CDR3 DNA reads as TGTGCCAGCAGCCCTTTAGGACTAGCGGGAGGGCACAATGAGCAGTTCTTC. Translation gives CASSPLGLAGGHNEQFF. The full variable domain, in which reference TRBV7-2 and TRBJ2-1 provide the parts outside the CDR3, is GAGVSQSPSNKVTEKGKDVELRCDPISGHTALYWYRQSLGQGLEFLIYFQGNSAPDKSGLPSDRFSAERTGGSVSTLTIQRTQQEDSAVYLCASSPLGLAGGHNEQFFGPGTRLTVL.

CDR3 DNA sequence: TGCAGTGCTAGTGTGGGACAAGCTAACTATGGCTACACCTTC. Its translation is CSASVGQANYGYTF. This chain links TRBV20-1 with TRBJ1-2; a possible D gene is TRBD1 (6 bases). Germline values: CDR1 DFQATT, CDR2 SNEGSKA (reference sequence). V was cut by 3 bases and J by 0 bases, with 11 bases left in between. This CDR3 is built from 14 residues.

The chain joins TRBV5-1 to TRBJ2-5; D possibly corresponds to TRBD1 (6 bases). This CDR3 spans 14 amino acids. V lost 6 bases and J 5 bases, leaving 17 bases between the germline ends. Per the germline V gene, CDR1 is SGHRS and CDR2 is YFSETQ. Here the CDR3 DNA reads TGCGCCAGCATGATCGGACAGACGGGGGAGACCCAGTACTTC. Its translation is CASMIGQTGETQYF. The complete variable domain, with remaining parts taken from reference TRBV5-1 and TRBJ2-5, reads KAGVTQTPRYLIKTRGQQVTLSCSPISGHRSVSWYQQTPGQGLQFLFEYFSETQRNKGNFPGRFSGRQFSNSRSEMNVSTLELGDSALYLCASMIGQTGETQYFGPGTRLLVL.

This clone appeared once. A read error may produce the germline difference seen at one junction end. The chain uses TRBV7-2 and TRBJ2-7; TRBD2 matches 10 bases. The CDR3 totals 14 residues. Germline V gene sequence: CDR1 SGHTA, CDR2 FQGNSA. The DNA of the CDR3 is TGTGCCAGCAGTTTAGCGGGAGGCCCCTACGAGCAGTACTTC. Encoded protein: CASSLAGGPYEQYF.